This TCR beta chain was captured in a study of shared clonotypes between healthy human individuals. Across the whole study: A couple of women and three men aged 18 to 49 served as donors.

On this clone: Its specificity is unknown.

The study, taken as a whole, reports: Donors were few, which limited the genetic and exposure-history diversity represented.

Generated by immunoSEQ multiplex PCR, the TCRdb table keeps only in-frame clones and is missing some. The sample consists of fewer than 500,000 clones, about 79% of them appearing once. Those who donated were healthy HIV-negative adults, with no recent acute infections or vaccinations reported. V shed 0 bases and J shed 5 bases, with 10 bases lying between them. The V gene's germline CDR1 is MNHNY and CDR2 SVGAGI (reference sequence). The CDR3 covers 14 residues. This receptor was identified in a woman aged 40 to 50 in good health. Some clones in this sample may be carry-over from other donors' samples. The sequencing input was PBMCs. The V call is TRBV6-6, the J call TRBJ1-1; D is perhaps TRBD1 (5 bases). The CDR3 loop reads CASSYSWAGTEAFF. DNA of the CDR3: TGTGCCAGCAGTTACTCGTGGGCAGGGACTGAAGCTTTCTTT.